This T cell receptor (beta chain) was found in a study of blood T cell repertoires in COVID-19 (TCRdb year 2020). Turning to the overall study: Collaborator samples came from the United States, Italy and Spain and covered acute and convalescent phases of COVID-19. The prospective study material was composed of cDNA or gDNA derived from T cells, B-cell-depleted T cells, or PBMCs. Deeply sampled blood TCRbeta repertoires from subjects exposed to, actively infected with, or recovered from COVID-19 were included in the dataset. The repertoires were made available in a free public database intended to serve as a resource for research on the immune response to SARS-CoV-2. Samples were obtained from the ongoing ImmuneRACE study (first 160 participants) and from some 1,200 subjects provided by 6 global collaborators. Nearly every sample came with metadata listing a de-identified subject ID, COVID-19 status, age in years and sex. Where available, HLA class I and class II types were taken from metadata supplied by the sample provider and were not determined by assay-based typing.

Overall study results and their limits: How much clinical and demographic metadata was included differed by source and by participant, and the metadata was provided uncurated.

The immunoSEQ Assay, a bias-controlled multiplex PCR, was used to amplify TCRbeta CDR3 regions from genomic DNA. Per the original workflow: The number of nucleated cells in each sample was estimated from the amplification of reference gene primers within the assay. To quantify the absolute abundance of each unique TCRbeta CDR3 rearrangement, sequence reads were collapsed and filtered. For each sample, productive Simpson clonality was calculated as the square root of Simpson's diversity index across productive rearrangements. The table comes from immuneACCESS by way of TCRdb, which keeps in-frame sequences with V and J called. Part of the clones is missing from these tables; in studies checked, under half for an unresolved V gene and the rest for unknown reasons. D and trimming were read from the DNA, whereas the V and J calls and clone size are those reported in that table. The sample records around 83,000 clones, around nine tenths of which are singletons. The ten most abundant clones make up approximately 8% of the sample.

About this clone: The specificity of this receptor is unknown. No per-base quality is available; no much larger clone lies one base away.

Collaborating institutions collected whole blood in K2EDTA tubes following their own protocols. For TCRbeta analysis, collaborators shipped samples in one of three forms: frozen whole blood, isolated PBMCs, or DNA extracted from either of those sample types. The germline V gene gives CDR1 as MGHRA and CDR2 as YSYEKL. Trimming costs V 3 bases and J 0 bases, and their ends lie 12 bases apart. Spanning cysteine to phenylalanine, the CDR3 consists of 17 amino acids. Solely the CDR3 DNA is kept, with 51 bases framed from the first base. The specimen sequenced was peripheral blood. The chain couples TRBV4-1 to TRBJ1-6, with the D segment identity uncertain. The TCR was taken from an elderly man with active or convalescent COVID-19. Read as DNA, the sequence is TGCGCCAGCAGCCAGGAGGGTACCAGCTCCTATAATTCACCCCTCCACTTT. It specifies CASSQEGTSSYNSPLHF.